The T cell receptor beta chain under discussion was sequenced for a study of T cell responses to AZD1222 COVID-19 vaccine. Only in-frame clones appear in the TCRdb table, and some are missing; sequencing was by immunoSEQ multiplex PCR. The profile shows about 160,000 clones, under 95% of them singletons. This TCR came from an adult in good health. This material consisted of peripheral blood, taken on day 0 of AZD1222 vaccination.

The DNA of the CDR3 is TGTGCCAGCTCACCACAGGGGTTCGATGGCTACACCTTC. Encoded protein: CASSPQGFDGYTF. The gene calls are TRBV18 and TRBJ1-2, with a possible D match to TRBD1 (5 bases). The CDR3 has 13 residues. Germline lookup yields CDR1 KGHSH and CDR2 LQKENI. The V gene lost 1 base and the J gene lost 6 bases, with 9 bases spanning the gap.